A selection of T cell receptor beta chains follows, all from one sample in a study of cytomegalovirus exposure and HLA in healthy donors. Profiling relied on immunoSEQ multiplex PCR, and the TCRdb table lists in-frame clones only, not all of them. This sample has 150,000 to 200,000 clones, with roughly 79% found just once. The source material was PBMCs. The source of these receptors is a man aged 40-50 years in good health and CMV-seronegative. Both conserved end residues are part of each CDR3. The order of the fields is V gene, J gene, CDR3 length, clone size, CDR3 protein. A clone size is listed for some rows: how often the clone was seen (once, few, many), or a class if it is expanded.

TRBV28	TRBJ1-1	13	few	CASSFDLNTEAFF
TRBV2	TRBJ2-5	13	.	CASSGQGAETQYF
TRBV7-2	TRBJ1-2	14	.	CASSFPGGGGGYTF
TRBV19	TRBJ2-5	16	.	CASSIEPGSVQETQYF
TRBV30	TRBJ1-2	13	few	CAWSVRRRYGYTF
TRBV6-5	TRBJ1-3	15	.	CASQGSGPSGNTIYF
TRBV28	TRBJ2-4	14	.	CASSFGQLKDIQYF
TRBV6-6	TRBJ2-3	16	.	CASSRGTGEGTDTQYF
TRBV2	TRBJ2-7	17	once	CASSPDRALTGVNEQYF
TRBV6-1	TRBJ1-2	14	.	CASARDRDNYGYTF
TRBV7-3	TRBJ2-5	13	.	CASSLGAGETQYF
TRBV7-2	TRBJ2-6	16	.	CASSLAGGAGANVLTF
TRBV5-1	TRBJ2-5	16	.	CASRISATGGQETQYF
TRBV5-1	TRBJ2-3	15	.	CASTEVYPGVDTQYF
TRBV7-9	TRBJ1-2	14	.	CSSSSNRGGYGYTF
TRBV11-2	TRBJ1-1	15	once	CASSPGDRGQTEAFF
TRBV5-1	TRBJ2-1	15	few	CASSYTSGIDNEQFF
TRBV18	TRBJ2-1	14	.	CASSWTEGSNEQFF
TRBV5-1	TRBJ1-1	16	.	CASSLLSAYLNTEAFF
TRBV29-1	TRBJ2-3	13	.	CSFARGTADTQYF
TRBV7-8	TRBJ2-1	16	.	CASSLETGGAYNEQFF
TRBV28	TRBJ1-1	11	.	CASSYMLSAFF
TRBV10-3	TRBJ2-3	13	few	CAMTGGPEDTQYF
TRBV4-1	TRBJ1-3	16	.	CASSLRTGGAGNTIYF
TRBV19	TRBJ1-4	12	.	CASMNRREKLFF
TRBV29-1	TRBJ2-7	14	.	CSVVPAGLSYEQYF
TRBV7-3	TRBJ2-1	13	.	CASRGSRADEQFF
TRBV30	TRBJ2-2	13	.	CAWSVDGVGELFF
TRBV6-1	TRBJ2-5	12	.	CASTDRVETQYF
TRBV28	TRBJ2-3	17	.	CASPPHSGRALADTQYF
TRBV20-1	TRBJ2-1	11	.	CSAKTINEQFF
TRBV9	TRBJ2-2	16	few	CASSVAGRSPPGELFF
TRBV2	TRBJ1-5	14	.	CASSENQRGQPQHF
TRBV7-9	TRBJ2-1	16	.	CASSKNLNSGTGSGFF
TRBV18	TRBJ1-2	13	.	CASSPGQGNGYTF
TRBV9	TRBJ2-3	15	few	CASSAGTSGTDTQYF
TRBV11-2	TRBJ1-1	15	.	CASSLAGQGRTEAFF
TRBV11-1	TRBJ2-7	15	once	CASSLVHTGTTSHYF
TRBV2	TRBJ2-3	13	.	CASGRESADTQYF
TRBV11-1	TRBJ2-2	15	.	CASSLVGPGSGELFF
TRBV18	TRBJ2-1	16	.	CASSPFGQGSYNEQFF
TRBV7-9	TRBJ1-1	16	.	CASSLGRGYMNTEAFF